This TCR beta chain was identified during a study of shared clonotypes between healthy human individuals. About the study: The composition of the donors was a couple of women and a few men aged 18 to 49.

V lost 1 base, J lost 2 bases, and 21 bases lay in between. CDR3 length: 18 residues. Per germline, CDR1 SGHDT and CDR2 YYEEEE. Broader study findings: Enrolling few donors narrowed the genetic and exposure-history diversity that was represented. Incompleteness in sorted-subset sequencing, despite large depth, was shown by rarefaction.

Sequencing was performed with immunoSEQ multiplex PCR; in TCRdb, only in-frame clones are kept and a portion is missing. Of about 680,000 clones listed, around 90% are singletons. CD8 cells classed as naive were CD45RO-negative and positively selected for CCR7, excluding terminally differentiated effector memory CD45RA+ cells. Only Caucasian adults living in Nashville, Tennessee served as donors. Concerning this clone itself: No antigen is known for it.

Sample: naive CD8+ T cells sorted from blood. V usage is TRBV5-6 and J usage is TRBJ1-1; D not certain. This clonotype was obtained from a man in his thirties or forties in good health. The CDR3 loop reads CASSLYLLAGPGNTEAFF. In nucleotides, the CDR3 is TGTGCCAGCAGCTTGTACCTTCTAGCAGGTCCAGGAAACACTGAAGCTTTCTTT.